The next 15 T cell receptor beta chains were all read from a single sample in a study of blood T cell repertoires in COVID-19. Some clones are missing from TCRdb's copy, which holds only in-frame ones; the method was immunoSEQ multiplex PCR. The data show about 330,000 clones, around 80% seen once. The specimen was peripheral blood. The receptors here all came from a woman aged 50 to 65 with acute or convalescent COVID-19.

This rearrangement joins TRBV19 to TRBJ2-7; 7 nucleotides agree with TRBD2. The V and J ends lost 11 bases and 6 bases, in that order; junction bases with no gene match: 13. This CDR3 has 13 amino acids. Germline V lookup: CDR1 LNHDA, CDR2 SQIVND (reference sequence). In DNA, the CDR3 is TGTGCCCCTCCCACGGGGGGTGGCTGCGAGCAGTACGTC. It translates to CAPPTGGGCEQYV.

The chain carries TRBV18 and TRBJ1-4; perhaps TRBD1 as D (5 bases). Trimming removed 3 bases from V and 7 bases from J, with 12 bases in between. The germline CDR1 and CDR2 sequences are KGHSH and LQKENI. The CDR3 has 14 amino acids. DNA for the CDR3: TGTGCCAGCTCACCGGGGGGGAGGCCTGAAAAACTGTTTTTT. Protein: CASSPGGRPEKLFF. Full variable domain (remainder filled in from reference TRBV18 and TRBJ1-4): NAGVMQNPRHLVRRRGQEARLRCSPMKGHSHVYWYRQLPEEGLKFMVYLQKENIIDESGMPKERFSAEFPKEGPSILRIQQVVRGDSAAYFCASSPGGRPEKLFFGSGTQLSVL.

The rearrangement joins TRBV11-3 to TRBJ1-2; the match to TRBD1 covers 7 bases. The CDR3 contains 15 residues. J was trimmed by 4 bases and V by 5 bases; bases with no gene match: 10. Germline loops: CDR1 SGHNT, CDR2 YENEEA. The CDR3 reads CASSPSDRMGYGYTF. CDR3 sequence (DNA): TGTGCCAGCAGCCCATCGGACAGGATGGGCTATGGCTACACCTTC.

The chain recombines TRBV5-1 with TRBJ2-3; 8 positions match TRBD1. The CDR3 is 15 residues long. Germline lookup yields CDR1 SGHRS and CDR2 YFSETQ. V dropped 4 bases and J dropped 4; count of bases not matched to a gene: 8. The CDR3 DNA sequence: TGCGCCAGCAGCCAGGGATCAGGGGGCCCAGATACGCAGTATTTT. Its protein is CASSQGSGGPDTQYF.

This rearrangement joins TRBV7-3 to TRBJ1-1; tentatively, D is TRBD1 (5 bases). The V gene lost 5 bases and the J gene lost 1 base, with 8 bases spanning the gap. The CDR3 runs 13 residues. The germline V gene has CDR1 SGHTA and CDR2 FQGTGA. The CDR3 DNA follows: TGTGCCAGCAGCCCTACAGGGAACACTGAAGCTTTCTTT. Amino acids: CASSPTGNTEAFF.

This chain connects TRBV6-5 to TRBJ1-2; perhaps TRBD1 as D (6 bases). The CDR3 length is 13 residues. Trimming removed 5 bases at V and 7 bases at J, with 14 bases between. Germline V gene lookup returns CDR1 MNHEY and CDR2 SVGAGI. The CDR3 sequence is CASSKGQTGGYTF. The CDR3 coding sequence is TGTGCCAGCAGTAAGGGACAAACTGGTGGCTACACCTTC.

V and J are TRBV6-5 and TRBJ1-2; a possible D gene is TRBD1 (6 bases). The CDR3 has 13 amino acids. Trimming removed 6 bases from V and 4 bases from J, with 12 bases in between. CDR1 and CDR2 (germline): MNHEY, SVGAGI. DNA of the CDR3: TGTGCCAGCAGGAGGACAGCACTCTATGGCTACACCTTC. It specifies CASRRTALYGYTF.

J is TRBJ1-1 and V is TRBV12-3 or TRBV12-4, with D perhaps TRBD1 (5 bases). The length of the CDR3 is 13 residues. Trimming pared 6 bases from V and 5 bases from J, leaving 13 bases between. The CDR3 bases are TGTGCCAGCAGCCCGGGGGGAGAAACTGAAGCTTTCTTT. As protein: CASSPGGETEAFF.

The rearrangement uses TRBV5-1 and TRBJ2-7, with TRBD1 matching over 8 bases. The CDR3 is made up of 13 amino acids. V lost 3 bases to trimming and J lost 2 bases; unmatched junction nucleotides: 1. In germline, CDR1 is SGHRS, CDR2 YFSETQ. This chain's CDR3 is CASSWTGTYEQYF. For the CDR3, the DNA is TGCGCCAGCAGCTGGACAGGGACCTACGAGCAGTACTTC.

The chain is built from TRBV19 and TRBJ1-6; D possibly corresponds to TRBD1 (6 bases). The length of the CDR3 is 14 residues. The germline V gene encodes CDR1 LNHDA and CDR2 SQIVND (reference sequence). Trimming removed 8 bases from V and 4 bases from J, with 12 bases in between. The CDR3 region is CASWGPEYNSPLHF. CDR3 coding DNA: TGTGCCAGTTGGGGGCCTGAGTATAATTCACCCCTCCACTTT. Variable domain in full (rest from reference TRBV19 and TRBJ1-6): DGGITQSPKYLFRKEGQNVTLSCEQNLNHDAMYWYRQDPGQGLRLIYYSQIVNDFQKGDIAEGYSVSREKKESFPLTVTSAQKNPTAFYLCASWGPEYNSPLHFGNGTRLTVT.

The chain uses TRBV2 and TRBJ1-1; no clear D gene. The germline V and J ends were trimmed by 8 bases and 7 bases, with 14 bases remaining between them. Germline V gene data show CDR1 as SNHLY and CDR2 as FYNNEI. The CDR3 consists of 12 residues. In DNA, the CDR3 is TGTGCCAGCGGTCGGGGAGTAGGTGAAGCTTTCTTT. This gives the protein CASGRGVGEAFF.

The rearrangement links TRBV7-9 to TRBJ1-4, with a possible D match to TRBD1 (5 bases). This CDR3 spans 13 amino acids. Trimming shortened V by 5 bases and J by 5 bases, and 9 bases separated the two germline ends. Germline CDR1 reads SEHNR; CDR2 reads FQNEAQ (reference sequence). CDR3 nucleotides: TGTGCCAGCAGCCGGGGGGGAAATGAAAAACTGTTTTTT. Encoded protein: CASSRGGNEKLFF.

The chain couples TRBV5-5 to TRBJ2-5; the match to TRBD2 covers 11 bases. The germline V gene has CDR1 SGHKS and CDR2 YYEKEE (reference sequence). The CDR3 has 15 residues. V gave up 4 bases and J gave up 4 bases; unmatched junction bases: 6. As DNA, the CDR3 is TGTGCCAGCAGCAAGTTCGGACTAGCGGGAGAGACCCAGTACTTC. Protein sequence: CASSKFGLAGETQYF.

The rearrangement joins TRBV6-5 to TRBJ2-1; 7 bases map to TRBD1. The germline gives CDR1 MNHEY, CDR2 SVGAGI. CDR3 length: 15 amino acids. After removal of 6 bases from V and 9 bases from J, the junction contained 14 bases not matched to a gene. Here the CDR3 reads CASRDSTGPEGEQFF. CDR3 bases: TGTGCCAGCAGGGACTCGACAGGGCCCGAGGGTGAGCAGTTCTTC.

The genes are TRBV7-9 and TRBJ2-5, with 11 bases matching TRBD1. This CDR3 region has 18 residues. Germline V gene data show CDR1 as SEHNR and CDR2 as FQNEAQ (reference sequence). Trimming took 3 bases from V and 3 from J; bases not matched to a gene: 12. CDR3: CASSFPRTGTGGKETQYF. The CDR3 DNA is TGTGCCAGCAGCTTTCCTCGTACCGGGACAGGGGGTAAAGAGACCCAGTACTTC. Full variable domain (missing parts from reference TRBV7-9 and TRBJ2-5): DTGVSQNPRHKITKRGQNVTFRCDPISEHNRLYWYRQTLGQGPEFLTYFQNEAQLEKSRLLSDRFSAERPKGSFSTLEIQRTEQGDSAMYLCASSFPRTGTGGKETQYFGPGTRLLVL.